A selection of T cell receptor beta chains follows, all from one sample in a study of cytomegalovirus exposure and HLA in healthy donors. Data came from immunoSEQ multiplex PCR; TCRdb stores just in-frame clones and leaves some out. The sample records approximately 210,000 clones, roughly three quarters being singletons. Material for sequencing was PBMCs. These TCRs come from a woman aged 45-59 years in good health and CMV-seronegative. Both conserved end residues are part of each CDR3. Each record gives: D gene, clone size, J gene, V gene, CDR3 DNA, CDR3 protein. D genes are given only for firm matches. Expanded clones are given a class, and other clones once, few, many or no size at all.

. | . | TRBJ2-1 | TRBV7-9 | TGTGCCAGAACCGGGACAAACTCCTACAATGAGCAGTTCTTC | CARTGTNSYNEQFF
TRBD1 | . | TRBJ1-2 | TRBV5-1 | TGCGCCAGCAGCTCCGGACAGGGGGGGTATGGCTACACCTTC | CASSSGQGGYGYTF
TRBD2 | . | TRBJ2-3 | TRBV10-3 | TGTGCCATCAGATCGACTAGCGGGAGCACAGATACGCAGTATTTT | CAIRSTSGSTDTQYF
TRBD2 | few | TRBJ2-1 | TRBV2 | TGTGCCAGCAGTGACGCTAGCGGGAGCAATGATGAGCAGTTCTTC | CASSDASGSNDEQFF
TRBD1 | once | TRBJ2-7 | TRBV30 | TGTGCCTGGAGTGCACTAGGGGGCGCCGAGCAGTACTTC | CAWSALGGAEQYF
TRBD2 | few | TRBJ2-7 | TRBV6-1 | TGTGCCAGCAGTGAAGGTTCTAGCGGGCTTACCTACGAGCAGTACTTC | CASSEGSSGLTYEQYF
. | . | TRBJ2-2 | TRBV5-1 | TGCGCCAGCAGCTTACAGGGAGATAACACCGGGGAGCTGTTTTTT | CASSLQGDNTGELFF
TRBD1 | . | TRBJ1-6 | TRBV25-1 | TGTGCCAGCAGTCACCCAGGGGGAAGTTCACCCCTCCACTTT | CASSHPGGSSPLHF
. | . | TRBJ2-1 | TRBV11-3 | TGTGCCAGCAGCTTAGAAGGGAGCTCCTACAATGAGCAGTTCTTC | CASSLEGSSYNEQFF
TRBD2 | . | TRBJ2-3 | TRBV7-9 | TGTGCCAGCAGCTTCATTGCGACTAGCGGGAGCTTAGATACGCAGTATTTT | CASSFIATSGSLDTQYF
. | . | TRBJ2-6 | TRBV1 | TGCACCAGCAGCCAAGTGGAGATAGCGGGACCGTTGGAGGCCAACGTCCTGACTTTC | CTSSQVEIAGPLEANVLTF
TRBD2 | . | TRBJ2-3 | TRBV11-2 | TGTGCCAGCAGCTTATTAGGGCGGGCTAGCGGGAGCACAGATACGCAGTATTTT | CASSLLGRASGSTDTQYF
TRBD1 | . | TRBJ2-7 | TRBV7-2 | TGTGCCAGCAGCCCCAGGACAGGTAACGGCTACGAGCAGTACTTC | CASSPRTGNGYEQYF
. | . | TRBJ1-1 | TRBV7-2 | TGTGCCAGCAGCTTAAATTCGGGGATGAACACTGAAGCTTTCTTT | CASSLNSGMNTEAFF
TRBD2 | . | TRBJ2-3 | TRBV10-3 | TGTGCCATCAGTGAGGGGTGGGGGAGCGGGGGTGCGACAGATACGCAGTATTTT | CAISEGWGSGGATDTQYF
. | . | TRBJ1-2 | TRBV6-4 | TGTGCCAGCAGTCTTACCGGGACAACTAACTATGGCTACACCTTC | CASSLTGTTNYGYTF